A selection of T cell receptor beta chains follows, all from one sample in a study of blood T cell repertoires in COVID-19. Produced via immunoSEQ multiplex PCR; TCRdb's table is partial and in-frame only. The data hold 85,000 to 100,000 clones, with roughly 90% observed a single time. Sample: peripheral blood. Every receptor here comes from a man between 60 and 70 years old with acute or convalescent COVID-19. Each CDR3 is given with its conserved first and last residue. D genes are given only for firm matches. The listing skips clone size in some rows; elsewhere it reads once, few, many or a size class.

D	V	size	J	DNA	CDR3
TRBD2	TRBV12-5	once	TRBJ2-1	TGTGCTAGTGGCCTAGCGGGAGGGTACGATGAGCAGTTCTTC	CASGLAGGYDEQFF
NA	TRBV12-3/TRBV12-4	NA	TRBJ1-2	TGTGCCAGCAGTTTCGGAGCGTTCTATGGCTACACCTTC	CASSFGAFYGYTF
NA	TRBV24-1	NA	TRBJ2-3	TGTGCCACCAGGGGACTCACAGATACGCAGTATTTT	CATRGLTDTQYF
NA	TRBV2	NA	TRBJ1-1	TGTGCCAGCACACGGACTGAGAGGAACACTGAAGCTTTCTTT	CASTRTERNTEAFF
NA	TRBV2	NA	TRBJ1-4	TGTGCCAGCAGTGTATCCAGGGAGGTTGAAAAACTGTTTTTT	CASSVSREVEKLFF
TRBD1	TRBV5-6	NA	TRBJ1-1	TGTGCCAGCAGCTCGGACCCCCGGACAGGGGGTACTGAAGCTTTCTTT	CASSSDPRTGGTEAFF
NA	TRBV5-1	NA	TRBJ1-1	TGCGCTAGCCAGACGTCCCCGGGACAGAACACTGAAGCTTTCTTT	CASQTSPGQNTEAFF
NA	TRBV19	NA	TRBJ1-1	TGTGCCAGTAGTATAGAAACGGCGGATGAAGCTTTCTTT	CASSIETADEAFF
TRBD1	TRBV5-1	once	TRBJ1-2	TGCGCCAGCAGCCGTGACAGGGTGGAGAATGGCTACACCTTC	CASSRDRVENGYTF
TRBD2	TRBV19	NA	TRBJ2-1	TGTGCCAGTAGTCATGGCGGGGGACTAGCAAATGAGCAGTTCTTC	CASSHGGGLANEQFF
TRBD1	TRBV19	once	TRBJ1-2	TGTGCCAGTAGTTCAAGGGGGCGTCGTGGCTACACCTTC	CASSSRGRRGYTF
TRBD1	TRBV5-1	NA	TRBJ2-1	TGCGCCAGCAGCTCAGGGGGCGTATACAATGAGCAGTTCTTC	CASSSGGVYNEQFF
NA	TRBV27	NA	TRBJ1-2	TGTGCCAGCGGGGCTTGGGGCTATGGCTACACCTTC	CASGAWGYGYTF
TRBD2	TRBV5-1	NA	TRBJ2-1	TGCGCCAGCAGCTTGGCGTTAGGACTAGCGGGTCGTACCTACAATGAGCAGTTCTTC	CASSLALGLAGRTYNEQFF
NA	TRBV19	NA	TRBJ2-2	TGTGCCAGTACCAATCCCCAGTCTGTCGGGGAGCTGTTTTTT	CASTNPQSVGELFF
TRBD2	TRBV19	NA	TRBJ2-2	TGTGCCAGTGACGGGACTAGCGGCACCGGGGAGCTGTTTTTT	CASDGTSGTGELFF
TRBD1	TRBV2	NA	TRBJ1-2	TGTGCCAGCAGTGAAGATGGACAGGGGAGATTGTCCTATGGCTACACCTTC	CASSEDGQGRLSYGYTF
NA	TRBV10-3	NA	TRBJ1-1	TGTGCCATCACCGAGACATGGGGCCCCATGAACACTGAAGCTTTCTTT	CAITETWGPMNTEAFF